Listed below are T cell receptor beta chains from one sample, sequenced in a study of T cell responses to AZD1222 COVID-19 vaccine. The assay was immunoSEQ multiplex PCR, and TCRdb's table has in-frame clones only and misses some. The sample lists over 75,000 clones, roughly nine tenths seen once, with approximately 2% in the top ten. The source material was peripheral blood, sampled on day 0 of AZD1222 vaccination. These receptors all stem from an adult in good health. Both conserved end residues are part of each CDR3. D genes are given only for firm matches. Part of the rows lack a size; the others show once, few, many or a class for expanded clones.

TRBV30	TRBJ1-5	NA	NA	CAWSGGGAGSQPQHF	TGTGCCTGGAGTGGGGGGGGCGCGGGAAGTCAGCCCCAGCATTTT
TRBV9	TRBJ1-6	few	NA	CASSVRINSPLHF	TGTGCCAGCAGCGTGCGAATCAATTCACCCCTCCACTTT
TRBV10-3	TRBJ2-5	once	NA	CAISEAGDQETQYF	TGTGCCATCAGTGAGGCAGGGGACCAAGAGACCCAGTACTTC
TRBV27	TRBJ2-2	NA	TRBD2	CASSLGLARTGELFF	TGTGCCAGCAGTTTGGGACTAGCACGCACCGGGGAGCTGTTTTTT
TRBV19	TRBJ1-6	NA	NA	CASSPPGHDNSPLHF	TGTGCCAGTAGTCCTCCGGGACACGATAATTCACCCCTCCACTTT
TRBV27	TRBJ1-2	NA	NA	CASSLSRASDYGYTF	TGTGCCAGCAGTTTATCCAGGGCCAGCGACTATGGCTACACCTTC
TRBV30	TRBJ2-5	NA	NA	CAWNALDSSETQYF	TGTGCCTGGAACGCCCTGGACAGTTCGGAGACCCAGTACTTC
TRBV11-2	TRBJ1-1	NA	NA	CASSLSGGNTEAFF	TGTGCCAGCAGCCTTAGCGGGGGGAACACTGAAGCTTTCTTT
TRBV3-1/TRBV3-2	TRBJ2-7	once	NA	CASSQPGRHSYEQYF	TGTGCCAGCAGCCAGCCGGGACGGCACTCCTACGAGCAGTACTTC
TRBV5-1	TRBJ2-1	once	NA	CASSLGPPQRNNEQFF	TGCGCCAGCAGCTTGGGGCCCCCTCAGAGAAACAATGAGCAGTTCTTC
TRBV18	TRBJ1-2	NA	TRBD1	CASSPPGQGPGYGYTF	TGTGCCAGCTCACCACCGGGACAGGGGCCGGGCTATGGCTACACCTTC
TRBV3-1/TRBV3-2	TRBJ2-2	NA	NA	CASSQSPTMNTGELFF	TGTGCCAGCAGCCAATCCCCGACGATGAACACCGGGGAGCTGTTTTTT
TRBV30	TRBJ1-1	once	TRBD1	CARDRVSEAFF	TGTGCGCGCGACAGGGTCTCTGAAGCTTTCTTT
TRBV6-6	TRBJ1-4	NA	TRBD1	CASSLIGTGIKNEKLFF	TGTGCCAGCAGTCTCATCGGGACAGGTATCAAAAATGAAAAACTGTTTTTT
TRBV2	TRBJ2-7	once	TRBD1	CASSDGRGQNEQYF	TGTGCCAGCAGTGACGGCAGGGGGCAGAACGAGCAGTACTTC
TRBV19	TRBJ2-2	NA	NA	CASSIAGGTNTGELFF	TGTGCCAGTAGTATAGCTGGCGGAACGAACACCGGGGAGCTGTTTTTT
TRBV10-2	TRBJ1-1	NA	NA	CASSETGNTEAFF	TGCGCCAGCAGTGAGACGGGAAACACTGAAGCTTTCTTT